This T cell receptor beta chain appears in the sequencing data of a study of shared clonotypes between healthy human individuals. Overall study findings and caveats: Tissue TCR repertoires likely differ from these blood-only repertoires. Clonotype sharing across donors was expected to vary with sequencing depth.

Adult donors, all healthy and HIV-negative, had no recent acute infections or vaccinations. Using immunoSEQ multiplex PCR, the repertoire was profiled, and TCRdb retains in-frame clones only, with some absent. This table has roughly 510,000 clones, 60% to 80% appearing once. This clone was seen a handful of times. Antigen: not known. Sample: PBMCs. The sequence was obtained from a woman aged 40 to 50 in good health. Some clones in this sample may be carry-over from other donors' samples.

CDR3 residues: CSVAHSMNTEAFF. CDR3 nucleotides: TGCAGCGTTGCTCACAGTATGAACACTGAAGCTTTCTTT. The chain couples TRBV29-1 to TRBJ1-1; D not certain. Germline V lookup: CDR1 SQVTM, CDR2 ANQGSEA. Deletions cut 4 bases from V and 0 bases from J, with 9 bases between. The CDR3 spans 13 residues. The full variable domain, rest sourced from reference TRBV29-1 and TRBJ1-1, is SAVISQKPSRDICQRGTSLTIQCQVDSQVTMMFWYRQQPGQSLTLIATANQGSEATYESGFVIDKFPISRPNLTFSTLTVSNMSPEDSSIYLCSVAHSMNTEAFFGQGTRLTVV.